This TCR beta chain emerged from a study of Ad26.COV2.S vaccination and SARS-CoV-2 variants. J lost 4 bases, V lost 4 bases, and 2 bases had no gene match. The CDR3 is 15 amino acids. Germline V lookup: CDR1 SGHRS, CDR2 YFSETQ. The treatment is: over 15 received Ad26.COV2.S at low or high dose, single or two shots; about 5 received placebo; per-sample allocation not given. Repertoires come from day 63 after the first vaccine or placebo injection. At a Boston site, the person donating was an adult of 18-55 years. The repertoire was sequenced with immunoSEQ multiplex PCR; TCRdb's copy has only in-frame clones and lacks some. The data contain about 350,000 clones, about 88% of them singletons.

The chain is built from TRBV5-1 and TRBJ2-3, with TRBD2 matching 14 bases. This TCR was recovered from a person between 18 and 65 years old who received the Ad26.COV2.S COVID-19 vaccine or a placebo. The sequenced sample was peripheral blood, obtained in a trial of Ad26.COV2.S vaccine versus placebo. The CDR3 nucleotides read TGCGCCAGCAGCGCGGGACTAGCGGGGGCAGATACGCAGTATTTT. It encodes CASSAGLAGADTQYF. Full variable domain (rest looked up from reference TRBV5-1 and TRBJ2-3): KAGVTQTPRYLIKTRGQQVTLSCSPISGHRSVSWYQQTPGQGLQFLFEYFSETQRNKGNFPGRFSGRQFSNSRSEMNVSTLELGDSALYLCASSAGLAGADTQYFGPGTRLTVL.